Presented here are 29 T cell receptor beta chains from one specimen sequenced in a study of shared clonotypes between healthy human individuals. Clones were sequenced by immunoSEQ multiplex PCR, and TCRdb holds only the in-frame ones, with some missing. The repertoire holds fewer than 800,000 clones, with about 90% as singletons. The naive CD8 subset, CD45RO-negative cells positively selected for CCR7, excluded terminally differentiated effector memory CD45RA+ cells. Sequencing was carried out using naive CD8+ T cells sorted from blood. These receptors were taken from a man aged 25-45 years in good health.

This clone has just a few counts. The chain combines TRBV6-5 with TRBJ1-3; D perhaps matches TRBD1 (5 bases). V dropped 4 bases and J dropped 0 bases, with 13 bases sitting between them. The CDR3 totals 16 residues. Germline values: CDR1 MNHEY, CDR2 SVGAGI. CDR3 nucleotide sequence: TGTGCCAGCAGTTCCCAGACAGTCAGCTCTGGAAACACCATATATTTT. It specifies CASSSQTVSSGNTIYF.

The CDR3: CASSAGLAGISYNEQFF. CDR3 sequence (DNA): TGTGCCAGTAGTGCGGGACTAGCGGGGATCTCCTACAATGAGCAGTTCTTC. The chain uses TRBV19 and TRBJ2-1; 13 bases map to TRBD2. Looked up from germline, CDR1 is LNHDA and CDR2 is SQIVND (reference sequence). V shed 5 bases, J shed 0 bases, and the junction held 4 bases outside the gene matches. This CDR3 is 17 amino acids long.

This clone was seen a handful of times. Additional DNA sequences in this sample encode the identical CDR3. The V and J genes are TRBV27 and TRBJ2-7; D is possibly TRBD1 (5 bases). The ends were cut back, 2 bases at V and 6 bases at J, with 8 bases in the middle. The CDR3 has 12 residues. Germline CDR1 and CDR2: MNHEY and SMNVEV (reference sequence). CDR3 in amino acids: CASSLQGSEQYF. CDR3 sequence (DNA): TGTGCCAGCAGTTTACAGGGTTCCGAGCAGTACTTC.

The CDR3 sequence is CASSVPGHRGGNQPQHF. In DNA, the CDR3 is TGTGCCAGCAGTGTGCCGGGACACCGAGGGGGCAATCAGCCCCAGCATTTT. The chain links TRBV28 to TRBJ1-5, with a tentative D call TRBD1 (6 bases). With 5 bases removed from V and 2 bases from J, the gap between germline ends came to 19 bases. Germline V gene data show CDR1 as MDHEN and CDR2 as SYDVKM. The CDR3 is 17 amino acids.

The genes are TRBV27 and TRBJ2-1; D uncertain. Trimming removed 2 bases from V and 7 bases from J, with 15 bases in between. This CDR3 spans 15 amino acids. Germline V lookup: CDR1 MNHEY, CDR2 SMNVEV (reference sequence). The CDR3 protein is CASSLRRSPGNEQFF. Written as DNA, the CDR3 is TGTGCCAGCAGTTTAAGACGGAGTCCGGGTAATGAGCAGTTCTTC.

Written as DNA, the CDR3 is TGTGCCAGCAGTTATAATACAGATACGCAGTATTTT. Its translation: CASSYNTDTQYF. The chain combines TRBV6-5 with TRBJ2-3; D call uncertain. The CDR3 has 12 residues. The ends were cut back, 3 bases at V and 3 bases at J, with 4 bases in the middle. Germline V lookup: CDR1 MNHEY, CDR2 SVGAGI.

The chain has TRBV25-1 and TRBJ2-7, with 7 nucleotides matching TRBD1. CDR3 length equals 18 residues. Trimming removed 1 base from V and 5 bases from J; junction bases left unmatched: 17. CDR1 is MGHDK and CDR2 is SYGVNS in the germline V gene. The CDR3 nucleotides read TGTGCCAGCAGTGAATCTGAGGTGATGGGACAGACCCACCACGAGCAGTACTTC. Translating gives CASSESEVMGQTHHEQYF.

The rearrangement uses TRBV7-9 and TRBJ2-4; D tentatively fits TRBD1 or TRBD2 (5 bases each). V was pared by 5 bases and J by 8 bases, with 25 bases between. The V gene's germline CDR1 is SEHNR and CDR2 FQNEAQ (reference sequence). The CDR3 runs to 17 residues. DNA for the CDR3: TGTGCCAGCAGCCTCCCGGGACCCCCTCAGATTTCGGACATTCAGTACTTC. Its protein is CASSLPGPPQISDIQYF.

This sequence joins TRBV6-6 and TRBJ2-1; 14 bases match TRBD2. CDR1 is MNHNY, CDR2 SVGAGI, per germline (reference sequence). CDR3 length equals 16 residues. V lost 6 bases and J lost 4; bases outside the gene matches: 5. CDR3 loop: CASSLWTSGRYNEQFF. As DNA, the CDR3 is TGTGCCAGCAGCCTATGGACTAGCGGGAGGTACAATGAGCAGTTCTTC.

This chain uses TRBV29-1 with TRBJ2-1; 7 bases agree with TRBD2. The CDR3 covers 17 residues. Germline CDR1 is SQVTM and CDR2 is ANQGSEA. Trimming removed 0 bases from V and 5 bases from J; junction bases left unmatched: 13. CDR3 DNA sequence: TGCAGCGTTGAAGATCGTCGGGGACTAACCCCGGACAATGAGCAGTTCTTC. Translation gives CSVEDRRGLTPDNEQFF.

Only a few counts were recorded for this clone. The gene calls are TRBV29-1 and TRBJ2-1; 7 nucleotides match TRBD2. Losses at the gene ends were 6 bases for V and 5 bases for J; bases not matched to a gene: 7. CDR3 length: 13 amino acids. CDR1 and CDR2 (germline): SQVTM, ANQGSEA. The CDR3 nucleotides are TGCAGCGTGGACCGGGACTACAACAATGAGCAGTTCTTC. Its translation: CSVDRDYNNEQFF.

The rearrangement links TRBV11-2 to TRBJ2-3, with 7 bases lining up with TRBD2. The CDR3 is made up of 18 amino acids. The V and J ends lost 0 bases and 2 bases, in that order; junction bases with no gene match: 11. Germline-derived CDR1 and CDR2 are SGHAT and FQNNGV. The chain's CDR3 is CASSLDGLAVNYTDTQYF. CDR3 nucleotide sequence: TGTGCCAGCAGCTTAGATGGTCTAGCGGTAAATTACACAGATACGCAGTATTTT.

The V gene is TRBV7-9, the J gene TRBJ1-2, with 8 nucleotides matching TRBD1. The CDR3 is 15 residues long. Trimming cost V 4 bases and J 7 bases; bases outside gene matches: 11. Germline CDR1 and CDR2: SEHNR and FQNEAQ (reference sequence). CDR3 DNA sequence: TGTGCCAGCAGCTCCTCCGACAGGGGAGTTTTTGGCTACACCTTC. Protein product: CASSSSDRGVFGYTF. Full variable domain (missing parts from reference TRBV7-9 and TRBJ1-2): DTGVSQNPRHKITKRGQNVTFRCDPISEHNRLYWYRQTLGQGPEFLTYFQNEAQLEKSRLLSDRFSAERPKGSFSTLEIQRTEQGDSAMYLCASSSSDRGVFGYTFGSGTRLTVV.

This clone was picked up one time. The chain employs TRBV4-1 and TRBJ2-3; D gene unclear. The CDR3 sequence is 13 residues long. Trimming removed 6 bases at V and 4 bases at J, with 11 bases between. Germline assignment: CDR1 MGHRA and CDR2 YSYEKL. CDR3 loop: CASRPLLSDTQYF. The CDR3 nucleotides are TGCGCCAGCAGACCCCTCCTTTCAGATACGCAGTATTTT.

The V call is TRBV19, the J call TRBJ2-7; weak D call: TRBD1 (5 bases). Germline V gene sequence: CDR1 LNHDA, CDR2 SQIVND (reference sequence). This CDR3 is built from 13 residues. The germline V and J ends were trimmed by 1 base and 2 bases, with 6 bases remaining between them. The CDR3 is CASSIGRAYEQYF. The CDR3 bases are TGTGCCAGTAGTATAGGCAGGGCCTACGAGCAGTACTTC.

Only one count was recorded for this clone. The J gene is TRBJ1-1, the V gene TRBV28; D uncertain. The CDR3 runs to 13 residues. Trimming shortened V by 5 bases and J by 8 bases, and 15 bases separated the two germline ends. In germline, CDR1 is MDHEN, CDR2 SYDVKM. The CDR3 loop reads CASSPLTGREAFF. In nucleotides, the CDR3 is TGTGCCAGCAGTCCCCTGACGGGCAGGGAAGCTTTCTTT.

The V gene is TRBV9, the J gene TRBJ2-1; 7 nucleotides line up with TRBD2. Germline trimming cut 3 bases from V and 6 bases from J; bases unmatched to any gene: 6. CDR1 SGDLS and CDR2 YYNGEE come from the germline V gene. The CDR3 covers 14 residues. CDR3 residues: CASSARDYTNEQFF. The CDR3 DNA sequence: TGTGCCAGCAGCGCTCGGGACTACACCAATGAGCAGTTCTTC.

Details on this clone: The sample carries other DNA sequences with the same CDR3. The rearrangement joins TRBV7-9 to TRBJ2-7, with unresolved D. V was pared by 2 bases and J by 2 bases, with 10 bases between. Germline CDR1 and CDR2: SEHNR and FQNEAQ (reference sequence). The CDR3 is made up of 14 amino acids. CDR3 sequence: CASSLSQNPYEQYF. In nucleotides, the CDR3 is TGTGCCAGCAGCTTAAGTCAGAATCCCTACGAGCAGTACTTC.

The rearrangement links TRBV5-1 to TRBJ1-1; 7 bases match TRBD1. The trim removed 4 bases at V and 0 bases at J, leaving 9 bases unmatched. The CDR3 length is 16 residues. CDR1 is SGHRS, CDR2 YFSETQ, per germline. CDR3 in amino acids: CASSPGTVRLNTEAFF. The DNA of the CDR3 is TGCGCCAGCAGCCCCGGGACAGTTCGTTTGAACACTGAAGCTTTCTTT.

The gene calls are TRBV6-5 and TRBJ2-7; 9 bases fit TRBD1. The CDR3 loop spans 16 amino acids. Germline V gene sequence: CDR1 MNHEY, CDR2 SVGAGI. After removal of 4 bases from V and 2 bases from J, the junction contained 9 bases not matched to a gene. The CDR3 nucleotides read TGTGCCAGCAGTTCGAGTCGTTGGACAGGGGCCTACGAGCAGTACTTC. Its translation is CASSSSRWTGAYEQYF.

CDR3 region: CASKGIGGEAFF. For the CDR3, the DNA is TGTGCCAGTAAAGGTATAGGGGGTGAAGCTTTCTTT. The chain employs TRBV19 and TRBJ1-1; tentatively, D is TRBD1 (6 bases). Trimming removed 7 bases from V and 7 bases from J, with 13 bases in between. The CDR3 contains 12 residues. Germline V gene lookup returns CDR1 LNHDA and CDR2 SQIVND (reference sequence).

V and J are TRBV7-9 and TRBJ2-2; 9 nucleotides agree with TRBD2. This CDR3 region has 17 residues. The germline V gene has CDR1 SEHNR and CDR2 FQNEAQ (reference sequence). Trimming at V came to 5 bases and at J to 7 bases, leaving 14 bases not matched to a gene. As DNA, the CDR3 is TGTGCCAGCAGCGACGTTGCTGGCGGGAGGGCCGACGGGGAGCTGTTTTTT. It translates to CASSDVAGGRADGELFF.

The V call is TRBV11-2, the J call TRBJ2-7; tentative D call: TRBD1 (6 bases). Trimming left V 2 bases short and J 3 bases short, with 11 bases between. This CDR3 has 14 amino acids. From germline, CDR1 is SGHAT and CDR2 FQNNGV. The CDR3 coding sequence is TGTGCCAGCAGCTTACACAGGGATTACTACGAGCAGTACTTC. Encoded protein: CASSLHRDYYEQYF. The full variable domain, completed using reference TRBV11-2 and TRBJ2-7, is EAGVAQSPRYKIIEKRQSVAFWCNPISGHATLYWYQQILGQGPKLLIQFQNNGVVDDSQLPKDRFSAERLKGVDSTLKIQPAKLEDSAVYLCASSLHRDYYEQYFGPGTRLTVT.

Remarks on this clone: Distinct nucleotide sequences in the sample also encode this CDR3. The J gene is TRBJ2-1, the V gene TRBV19; no definite D call. The CDR3 is made up of 12 amino acids. Germline CDR1 and CDR2: LNHDA and SQIVND (reference sequence). Trimming removed 3 bases from V and 4 bases from J, with 4 bases in between. CDR3 residues: CASSIPYNEQFF. The CDR3 DNA is TGTGCCAGTAGTATCCCTTACAATGAGCAGTTCTTC.

The V and J genes are TRBV6-8 and TRBJ1-2; the D is unclear. The germline V and J ends were trimmed by 0 bases and 2 bases, with 13 bases remaining between them. CDR1 and CDR2 (germline): MNHGY, SAAAGT. There are 16 residues in the CDR3. The CDR3 protein is CASSYSIRGCNYGYTF. Here the CDR3 DNA reads TGTGCCAGCAGTTACTCGATTCGGGGATGCAACTATGGCTACACCTTC.

The gene calls are TRBV6-4 and TRBJ2-2; D might be TRBD1 (6 bases). The germline V and J ends were trimmed by 0 bases and 7 bases, with 9 bases remaining between them. CDR1 MRHNA and CDR2 SNTAGT come from the germline V gene. CDR3 length: 14 residues. CDR3 sequence (DNA): TGTGCCAGCAGTGACTCGTTGGGACACGGGGAGCTGTTTTTT. This encodes CASSDSLGHGELFF.

The chain has TRBV10-3 and TRBJ2-6, with D maybe TRBD1 (5 bases). CDR3 size: 16 residues. Germline CDR1 reads ENHRY; CDR2 reads SYGVKD. V lost 3 bases to trimming and J lost 1 base, with 10 bases between them. CDR3: CAISDSRVSGANVLTF. DNA of the CDR3: TGTGCCATCAGTGACTCCAGGGTGTCTGGGGCCAACGTCCTGACTTTC.

The rearrangement uses TRBV18 and TRBJ2-3; 8 positions agree with TRBD1. Germline lookup yields CDR1 KGHSH and CDR2 LQKENI. The CDR3 loop spans 16 amino acids. J lost 0 bases, V lost 3 bases, and 5 bases had no gene match. The CDR3: CASSPLRTGSTDTQYF. The CDR3 DNA follows: TGTGCCAGCTCACCTCTGCGGACAGGGAGCACAGATACGCAGTATTTT.

The V call is TRBV27, the J call TRBJ2-3, with 7 bases identical to TRBD1. CDR3 length: 15 amino acids. Germline lookup yields CDR1 MNHEY and CDR2 SMNVEV (reference sequence). V shed 5 bases, J shed 2 bases, and the junction held 7 bases outside the gene matches. The CDR3 here is CASSPRDRPTDTQYF. The CDR3 DNA is TGTGCCAGCAGTCCCCGGGACAGACCCACAGATACGCAGTATTTT.